This T cell receptor (beta chain) was found in a study of T-cell memory formation after mild COVID-19. The wider study: TCR clusters mostly belonged to single donors.

On this clonotype: Its specificity is not known.

The study's findings and limits: Contracting CD4+ clones were located mainly in CM and EM, and CD8+ clones in EMRA. Among clones contracting day 15 to 85, CD4/CD8 was balanced, whereas later expanders leaned CD4+.

V lost 0 bases and J lost 3, with 7 bases in between. CDR1 SGDLS and CDR2 YYNGEE come from the germline V gene. The CDR3 runs to 14 residues. Via MiXCR, TCRdb re-called the 5' RACE reads, giving one row per CDR3 protein. Altogether 550,000 to 650,000 distinct CDR3 sequences are present, approximately 15% being singletons, with the ten largest covering about 8.1%. The chain has TRBV9 and TRBJ2-1; possible D gene TRBD1, 5 bases. The TCR sequence derives from an adult woman who had mild COVID-19 (a few samples of this study predate the infection). Cell type and time point are not known. Source material: PBMCs or a T cell subset sorted from them (not recorded which). The CDR3 sequence is CASSVGTGYNEQFF. For the CDR3, the DNA is TGTGCCAGCAGCGTAGGTACAGGCTACAATGAGCAGTTCTTC.